This T cell receptor (beta chain) was recovered during a study of cytotoxic CD8 clonotypes in ibrutinib-treated CLL. Study background: Patients: fewer than 12 relapsed/refractory, roughly 16 treatment-naive, 17 IGHV unmutated.

V was clipped by 4 bases and J by 2 bases; unmatched bases: 13. The CDR3 runs to 17 residues. CDR1 and CDR2 (germline): SEHNR, FQNEAQ (reference sequence). With respect to this clone: Its antigen is unidentified.

Study results and caveats: Private clonotypes, not public ones, expanded at ibrutinib response.

Clones were sequenced by immunoSEQ multiplex PCR, and TCRdb holds only the in-frame ones, with some missing. The top ten clones hold roughly 3.3% of a sample with about 130,000 clones, about 85% of them seen once. The source material was PBMCs, sampled after 24 months of ibrutinib treatment. The clonotype originates from a human donor with chronic lymphocytic leukemia. The J gene is TRBJ1-2, the V gene TRBV7-9, with 7 bases fitting TRBD1. The DNA for the CDR3 is TGTGCCAGCAGCTCGACCGTCGGGACAGCTCAAAACTATGGCTACACCTTC. As protein: CASSSTVGTAQNYGYTF.